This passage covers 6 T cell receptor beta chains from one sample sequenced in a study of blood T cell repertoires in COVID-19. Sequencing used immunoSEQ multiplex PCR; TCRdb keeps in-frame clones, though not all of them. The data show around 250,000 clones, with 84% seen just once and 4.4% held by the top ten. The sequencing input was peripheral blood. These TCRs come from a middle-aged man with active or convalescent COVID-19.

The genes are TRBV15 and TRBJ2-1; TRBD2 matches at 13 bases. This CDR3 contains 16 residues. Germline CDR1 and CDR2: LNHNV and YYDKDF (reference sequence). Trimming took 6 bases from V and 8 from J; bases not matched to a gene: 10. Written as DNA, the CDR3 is TGTGCCACCAGGGTTACTAGCGGGGGGGCCGTAGATGAGCAGTTCTTC. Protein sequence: CATRVTSGGAVDEQFF.

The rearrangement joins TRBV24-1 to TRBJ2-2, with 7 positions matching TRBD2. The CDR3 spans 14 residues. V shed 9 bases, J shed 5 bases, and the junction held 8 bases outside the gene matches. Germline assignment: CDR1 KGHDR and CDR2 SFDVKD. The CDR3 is CATAPGGDTGELFF. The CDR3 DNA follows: TGTGCCACCGCCCCGGGGGGTGATACCGGGGAGCTGTTTTTT.

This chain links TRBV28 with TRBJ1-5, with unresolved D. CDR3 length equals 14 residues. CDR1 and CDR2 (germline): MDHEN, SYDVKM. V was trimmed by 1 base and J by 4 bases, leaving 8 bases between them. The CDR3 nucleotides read TGTGCCAGCAGTTTATACAGAGCTAATCAGCCCCAGCATTTT. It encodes CASSLYRANQPQHF.

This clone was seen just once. The CDR3 bases are TGCGCCAGCAGTGTTGCGGGGGGACCCCTAGACACCGGGGAGCTGTTTTTT. It translates to CASSVAGGPLDTGELFF. This chain joins TRBV10-2 and TRBJ2-2; 8 bases are shared with TRBD2. Per germline, CDR1 WSHSY and CDR2 SAAADI. The CDR3 length is 17 residues. The V and J ends lost 4 bases and 3 bases, in that order; junction bases with no gene match: 10.

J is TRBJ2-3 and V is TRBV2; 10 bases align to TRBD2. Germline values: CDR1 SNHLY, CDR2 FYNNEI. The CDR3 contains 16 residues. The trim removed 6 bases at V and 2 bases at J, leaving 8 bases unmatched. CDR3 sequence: CASRANLAGVTDTQYF. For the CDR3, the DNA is TGTGCCAGCAGGGCCAATCTAGCGGGGGTCACAGATACGCAGTATTTT.

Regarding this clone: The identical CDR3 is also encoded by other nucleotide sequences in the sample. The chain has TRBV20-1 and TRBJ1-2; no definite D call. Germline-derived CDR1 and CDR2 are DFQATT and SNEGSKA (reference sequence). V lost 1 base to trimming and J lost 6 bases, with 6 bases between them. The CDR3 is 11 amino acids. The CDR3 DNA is TGCAGTGCTAGAGTGCGCCATGGCTACACCTTC. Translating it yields CSARVRHGYTF.